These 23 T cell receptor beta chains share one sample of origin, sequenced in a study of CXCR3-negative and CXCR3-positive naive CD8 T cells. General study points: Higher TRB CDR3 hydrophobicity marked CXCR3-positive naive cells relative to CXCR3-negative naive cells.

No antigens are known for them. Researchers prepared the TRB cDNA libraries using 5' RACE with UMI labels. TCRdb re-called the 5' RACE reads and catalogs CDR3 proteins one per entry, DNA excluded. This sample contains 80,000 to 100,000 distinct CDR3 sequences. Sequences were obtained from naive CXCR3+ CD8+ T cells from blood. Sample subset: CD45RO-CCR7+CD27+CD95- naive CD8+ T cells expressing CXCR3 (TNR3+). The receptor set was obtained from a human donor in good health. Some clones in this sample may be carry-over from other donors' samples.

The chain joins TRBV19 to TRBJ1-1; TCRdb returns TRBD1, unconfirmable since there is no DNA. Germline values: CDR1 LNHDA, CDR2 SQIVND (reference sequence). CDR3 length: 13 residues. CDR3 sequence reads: CASAYRGYGEAFF.

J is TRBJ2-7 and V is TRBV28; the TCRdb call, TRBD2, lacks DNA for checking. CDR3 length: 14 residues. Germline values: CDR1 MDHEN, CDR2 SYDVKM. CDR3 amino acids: CASSWIGGVLEQYF.

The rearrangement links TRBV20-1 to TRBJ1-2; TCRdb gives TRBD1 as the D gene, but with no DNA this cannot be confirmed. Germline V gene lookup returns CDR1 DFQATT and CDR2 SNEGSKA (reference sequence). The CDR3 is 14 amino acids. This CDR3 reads CSATGTDLVDGYTF.

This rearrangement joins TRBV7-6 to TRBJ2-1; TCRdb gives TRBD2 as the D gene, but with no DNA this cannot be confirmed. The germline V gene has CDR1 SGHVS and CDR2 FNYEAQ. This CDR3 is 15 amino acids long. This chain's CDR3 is CASSLGLAGGGEQFF.

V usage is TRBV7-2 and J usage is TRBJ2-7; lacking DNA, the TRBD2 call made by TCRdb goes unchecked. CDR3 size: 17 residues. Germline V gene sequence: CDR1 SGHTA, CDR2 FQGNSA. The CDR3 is CASSLAGMTSGGYEQYF.

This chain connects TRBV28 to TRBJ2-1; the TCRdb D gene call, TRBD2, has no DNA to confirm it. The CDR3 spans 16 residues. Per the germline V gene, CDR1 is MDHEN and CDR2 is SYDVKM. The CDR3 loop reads CASSLELTSGSGEQFF. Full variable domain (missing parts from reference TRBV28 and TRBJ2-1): DVKVTQSSRYLVKRTGEKVFLECVQDMDHENMFWYRQDPGLGLRLIYFSYDVKMKEKGDIPEGYSVSREKKERFSLILESASTNQTSMYLCASSLELTSGSGEQFFGPGTRLTVL.

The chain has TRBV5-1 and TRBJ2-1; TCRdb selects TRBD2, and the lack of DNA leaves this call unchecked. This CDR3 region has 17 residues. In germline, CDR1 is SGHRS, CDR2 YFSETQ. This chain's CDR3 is CASSLQERGAIYNEQFF.

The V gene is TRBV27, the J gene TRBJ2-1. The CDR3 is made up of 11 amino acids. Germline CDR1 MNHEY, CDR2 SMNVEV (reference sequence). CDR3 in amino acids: CASSLFNEQFF.

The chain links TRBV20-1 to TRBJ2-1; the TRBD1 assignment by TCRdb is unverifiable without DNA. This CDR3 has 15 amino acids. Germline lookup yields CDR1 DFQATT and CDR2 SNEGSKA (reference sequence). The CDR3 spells CSARDVRQGINEQFF.

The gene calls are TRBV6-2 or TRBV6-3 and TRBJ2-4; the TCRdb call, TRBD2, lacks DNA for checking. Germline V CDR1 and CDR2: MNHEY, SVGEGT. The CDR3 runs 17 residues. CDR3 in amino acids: CASSYSSRESAKNIQYF.

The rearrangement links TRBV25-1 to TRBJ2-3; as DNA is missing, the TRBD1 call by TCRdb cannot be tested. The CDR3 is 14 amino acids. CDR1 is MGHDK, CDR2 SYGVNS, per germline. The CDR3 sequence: CASSVSARTDTQYF.

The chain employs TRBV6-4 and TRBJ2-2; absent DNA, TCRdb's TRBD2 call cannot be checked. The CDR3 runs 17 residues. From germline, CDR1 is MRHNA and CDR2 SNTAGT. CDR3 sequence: CATRRGTSGPETGELFF.

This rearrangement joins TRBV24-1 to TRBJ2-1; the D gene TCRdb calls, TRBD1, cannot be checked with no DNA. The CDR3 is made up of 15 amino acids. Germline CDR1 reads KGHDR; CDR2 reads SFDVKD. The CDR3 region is CATSAGQSSYNEQFF.

The CDR3 here is CSVDMGQGRNTEAFF. This chain uses TRBV29-1 with TRBJ1-1; TCRdb's D call of TRBD1 is untestable without DNA. CDR1 and CDR2 (germline): SQVTM, ANQGSEA. This CDR3 has 15 amino acids. The whole variable domain, remainder taken from reference TRBV29-1 and TRBJ1-1, is SAVISQKPSRDICQRGTSLTIQCQVDSQVTMMFWYRQQPGQSLTLIATANQGSEATYESGFVIDKFPISRPNLTFSTLTVSNMSPEDSSIYLCSVDMGQGRNTEAFFGQGTRLTVV.

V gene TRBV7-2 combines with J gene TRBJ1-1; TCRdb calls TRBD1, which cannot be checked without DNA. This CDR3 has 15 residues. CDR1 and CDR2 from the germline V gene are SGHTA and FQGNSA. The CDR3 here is CASSHTSGGLTEAFF.

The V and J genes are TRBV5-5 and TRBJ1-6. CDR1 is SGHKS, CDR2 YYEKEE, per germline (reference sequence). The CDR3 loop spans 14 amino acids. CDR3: CASSSPREGSPLHF. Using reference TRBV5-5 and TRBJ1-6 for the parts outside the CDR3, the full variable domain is DAGVTQSPTHLIKTRGQQVTLRCSPISGHKSVSWYQQVLGQGPQFIFQYYEKEERGRGNFPDRFSARQFPNYSSELNVNALLLGDSALYLCASSSPREGSPLHFGNGTRLTVT.

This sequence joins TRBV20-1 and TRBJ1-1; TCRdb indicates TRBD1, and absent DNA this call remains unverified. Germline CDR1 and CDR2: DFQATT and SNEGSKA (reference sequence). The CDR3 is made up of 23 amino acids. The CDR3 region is CSAIKPSVGRDRGEFRWDTEAFF.

The CDR3 sequence: CASSFTNTGELFF. The chain carries TRBV7-8 and TRBJ2-2. The V gene's germline CDR1 is SGHVS and CDR2 FQNEAQ. The CDR3 extends over 13 amino acids.

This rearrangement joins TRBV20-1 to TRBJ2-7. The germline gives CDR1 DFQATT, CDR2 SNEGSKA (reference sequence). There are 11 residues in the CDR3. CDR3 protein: CSAKTAYEQYF.

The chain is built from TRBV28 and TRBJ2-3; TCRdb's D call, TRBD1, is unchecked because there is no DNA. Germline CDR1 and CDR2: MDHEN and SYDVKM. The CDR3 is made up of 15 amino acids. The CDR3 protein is CASTPSQTGRDTQYF. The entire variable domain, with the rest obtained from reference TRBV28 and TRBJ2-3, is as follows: DVKVTQSSRYLVKRTGEKVFLECVQDMDHENMFWYRQDPGLGLRLIYFSYDVKMKEKGDIPEGYSVSREKKERFSLILESASTNQTSMYLCASTPSQTGRDTQYFGPGTRLTVL.

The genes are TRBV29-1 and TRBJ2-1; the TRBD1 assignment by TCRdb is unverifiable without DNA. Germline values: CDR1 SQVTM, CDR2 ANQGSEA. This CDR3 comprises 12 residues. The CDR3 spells CSAKGFGNEQFF.

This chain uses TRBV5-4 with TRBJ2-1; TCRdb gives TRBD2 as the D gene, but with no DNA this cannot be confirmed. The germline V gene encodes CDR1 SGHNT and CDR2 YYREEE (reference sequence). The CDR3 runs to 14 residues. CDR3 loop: CASSSEPPGLAWFF.

CDR3 loop: CSASRRGLYEQYF. The genes are TRBV20-1 and TRBJ2-7; TCRdb calls TRBD1, which cannot be checked without DNA. The CDR3 spans 13 residues. CDR1 DFQATT and CDR2 SNEGSKA come from the germline V gene (reference sequence).